These T cell receptor beta chains were read from a single sample in a study of OX40 agonist ivuxolimab in advanced cancers. Using immunoSEQ multiplex PCR, the repertoire was profiled, and TCRdb retains in-frame clones only, with some absent. The data contain around 60,000 clones, about 85% of them singletons. This sample comprised CD4+ or CD8+ T cells sorted from blood, obtained in a trial of the OX40 agonist ivuxolimab. The receptors shown here come from an adult with an advanced solid tumor such as melanoma, head and neck, liver or kidney cancer. Both conserved end residues are part of each CDR3. The order of the fields is J gene, V gene, D gene, clone size, CDR3 DNA, CDR3 protein. A D gene is named only where the DNA matches it firmly. Clone size is shown for a subset of rows, as once, few, many or a class of expanded clone.

j_gene: TRBJ2-5
v_gene: TRBV4-1
d_gene: TRBD1
abundance: NA
CDR3nt: TGCGCCAGCAGCCCTTTAACCGCCGGGACAGGTCAAGAGACCCAGTACTTC
CDR3aa: CASSPLTAGTGQETQYF

j_gene: TRBJ2-6
v_gene: TRBV5-1
d_gene: NA
abundance: NA
CDR3nt: TGCGCCAGCAGCTTCCGGGGGCGCGGTGTGGCTGGGGCCAACGTCCTGACTTTC
CDR3aa: CASSFRGRGVAGANVLTF

j_gene: TRBJ2-1
v_gene: TRBV30
d_gene: TRBD1
abundance: NA
CDR3nt: TGTGCCTGGAGCCGGGACAGTTATGAGCAGTTCTTC
CDR3aa: CAWSRDSYEQFF

j_gene: TRBJ2-1
v_gene: TRBV7-3
d_gene: TRBD2
abundance: NA
CDR3nt: TGTGCCAGCAGCCCCAGGGTAGCGGGAGTCTCCAATGAGCAGTTCTTC
CDR3aa: CASSPRVAGVSNEQFF

j_gene: TRBJ2-3
v_gene: TRBV13
d_gene: TRBD2
abundance: NA
CDR3nt: TGTGCCAGCAGCCGAGCCACCGGGACTAGCGGGAGTACAGATACGCAGTATTTT
CDR3aa: CASSRATGTSGSTDTQYF

j_gene: TRBJ2-5
v_gene: TRBV19
d_gene: NA
abundance: few
CDR3nt: TGTGCCAGTAGAACTACTGAGGCAGGAGAGACCCAGTACTTC
CDR3aa: CASRTTEAGETQYF

j_gene: TRBJ2-3
v_gene: TRBV2
d_gene: TRBD1
abundance: NA
CDR3nt: TGTGCCAGCAGTGGACAGGGTCCGCCAGATACGCAGTATTTT
CDR3aa: CASSGQGPPDTQYF

j_gene: TRBJ2-3
v_gene: TRBV19
d_gene: TRBD2
abundance: few
CDR3nt: TGTGCCAGTAGTATCTCCGGGACTAGCGGGAGCGGGGGTGCAGATACGCAGTATTTT
CDR3aa: CASSISGTSGSGGADTQYF

j_gene: TRBJ1-4
v_gene: TRBV2
d_gene: NA
abundance: NA
CDR3nt: TGTGCCAGCAGTGATTGGCACTTTAATGAAAAACTGTTTTTT
CDR3aa: CASSDWHFNEKLFF

j_gene: TRBJ2-1
v_gene: TRBV30
d_gene: NA
abundance: NA
CDR3nt: TGTGCCTGGAAGGGGTCAAAGCAGTTCTTC
CDR3aa: CAWKGSKQFF

j_gene: TRBJ2-5
v_gene: TRBV7-9
d_gene: TRBD1
abundance: NA
CDR3nt: TGTGCCAGCAGCCTCCGGACAGGCCAAGAGACCCAGTACTTC
CDR3aa: CASSLRTGQETQYF

j_gene: TRBJ1-5
v_gene: TRBV7-9
d_gene: NA
abundance: NA
CDR3nt: TGTGCCAGCAGCTTAGGCCCAGGGTTCAATCAGCCCCAGCATTTT
CDR3aa: CASSLGPGFNQPQHF

j_gene: TRBJ1-5
v_gene: TRBV27
d_gene: NA
abundance: NA
CDR3nt: TGCGCCAGCAGTTTAAAGAGGGGGTTCGATCAGCCCCAGCATTTT
CDR3aa: CASSLKRGFDQPQHF

j_gene: TRBJ2-7
v_gene: TRBV18
d_gene: NA
abundance: few
CDR3nt: TGTGCCAGCTCCCTACAGGGAATCTACGAGCAGTACTTC
CDR3aa: CASSLQGIYEQYF

j_gene: TRBJ2-7
v_gene: TRBV7-2
d_gene: NA
abundance: NA
CDR3nt: TGTGCCAGCAGCTTCTTAGGGCGGGAGCAGTACTTC
CDR3aa: CASSFLGREQYF

j_gene: TRBJ2-1
v_gene: TRBV27
d_gene: NA
abundance: NA
CDR3nt: TGTGCCAGCAGTTTAAGTATCCGGGCCTCTGAGCAGTTCTTC
CDR3aa: CASSLSIRASEQFF

j_gene: TRBJ2-7
v_gene: TRBV2
d_gene: TRBD2
abundance: NA
CDR3nt: TGTGCCAGCAGCCTGGAGGGGACTAGCGGGAGGAACTCCTACGAGCAGTACTTC
CDR3aa: CASSLEGTSGRNSYEQYF

j_gene: TRBJ2-3
v_gene: TRBV18
d_gene: NA
abundance: NA
CDR3nt: TGTGCCAGCTCACCCAGCACAGATACGCAGTATTTT
CDR3aa: CASSPSTDTQYF

j_gene: TRBJ1-5
v_gene: TRBV30
d_gene: NA
abundance: NA
CDR3nt: TGTGCCTGGAGTTCAGACAGGCATAGCAATCAGCCCCAGCATTTT
CDR3aa: CAWSSDRHSNQPQHF

j_gene: TRBJ2-2
v_gene: TRBV7-3
d_gene: TRBD1
abundance: few
CDR3nt: TGTGCCAGCAGCTTAAACCCACCCGGACAGGGGGCCGGGGAGCTGTTTTTT
CDR3aa: CASSLNPPGQGAGELFF

j_gene: TRBJ2-3
v_gene: TRBV5-1
d_gene: NA
abundance: NA
CDR3nt: TGCGCCAGCAGGGGGAACAGGGCCCGGCGTTTT
CDR3aa: CASRGNRARRF

j_gene: TRBJ2-1
v_gene: TRBV10-3
d_gene: NA
abundance: once
CDR3nt: TGTGCCATCAGTATACAGGAAATGAATGAGCAGTTCTTC
CDR3aa: CAISIQEMNEQFF

j_gene: TRBJ2-7
v_gene: TRBV5-6
d_gene: NA
abundance: NA
CDR3nt: TGTGCCAGCAGCAACGCACGTTCGGGACAAGGGTCCTACGAGCAGTACTTC
CDR3aa: CASSNARSGQGSYEQYF

j_gene: TRBJ1-5
v_gene: TRBV28
d_gene: TRBD1
abundance: NA
CDR3nt: TGTGCCAGCAGCGAAACAGGGGATCAGCCCCAGCATTTT
CDR3aa: CASSETGDQPQHF

j_gene: TRBJ2-1
v_gene: TRBV28
d_gene: TRBD2
abundance: few
CDR3nt: TGTGCCAGCGTTATTAGTCGTGGTGTGTCGGTTCGACCCGGGGGGAATGAGCAGTTCTTC
CDR3aa: CASVISRGVSVRPGGNEQFF

j_gene: TRBJ2-3
v_gene: TRBV11-3
d_gene: NA
abundance: once
CDR3nt: TGTGCCAGCAGCTCCCCGACGGTTCATACGCAGTATTTT
CDR3aa: CASSSPTVHTQYF

j_gene: TRBJ2-1
v_gene: TRBV7-3
d_gene: NA
abundance: NA
CDR3nt: TGTGCCAGCAGCTTAAAATGGTGGGGCTCCTACAATGAGCAGTTCTTC
CDR3aa: CASSLKWWGSYNEQFF

j_gene: TRBJ2-3
v_gene: TRBV5-1
d_gene: TRBD2
abundance: NA
CDR3nt: TGCGCCAGCAGCATCAGCGGGGGGTTCACAGATACGCAGTATTTT
CDR3aa: CASSISGGFTDTQYF

j_gene: TRBJ2-7
v_gene: TRBV7-8
d_gene: TRBD2
abundance: NA
CDR3nt: TGTGCCAGCAGCTTACGGATTGGCGGGAGCTCCTACGAGCAGTACTTC
CDR3aa: CASSLRIGGSSYEQYF

j_gene: TRBJ1-1
v_gene: TRBV7-6
d_gene: TRBD1
abundance: NA
CDR3nt: TGTGCCAGCAGTCCGGACAGGCTTAACACTGAAGCTTTCTTT
CDR3aa: CASSPDRLNTEAFF

j_gene: TRBJ2-7
v_gene: TRBV11-2
d_gene: NA
abundance: NA
CDR3nt: TGTGCCAGCAGCTCCACCGGGACCCAGGCCCCCGAGCAGTACTTC
CDR3aa: CASSSTGTQAPEQYF

j_gene: TRBJ1-4
v_gene: TRBV7-3
d_gene: TRBD1
abundance: NA
CDR3nt: TGTGCCAGCAGCTCCCGGACAGGCCCTAATGAAAAACTGTTTTTT
CDR3aa: CASSSRTGPNEKLFF

j_gene: TRBJ2-7
v_gene: TRBV19
d_gene: NA
abundance: NA
CDR3nt: TGTGCCAGTAGTATTGGTGGGGCTTGGGGAGCCTACGAGCAGTACTTC
CDR3aa: CASSIGGAWGAYEQYF

j_gene: TRBJ2-1
v_gene: TRBV2
d_gene: NA
abundance: NA
CDR3nt: TGTGCCAGCAGTGAGGAACTCTGGAAGCAGTTCTTC
CDR3aa: CASSEELWKQFF

j_gene: TRBJ2-5
v_gene: TRBV29-1
d_gene: TRBD1
abundance: NA
CDR3nt: TGCAGCGAAGGACAGGGCGGAGGGGAGACCCAGTACTTC
CDR3aa: CSEGQGGGETQYF

j_gene: TRBJ2-7
v_gene: TRBV4-1
d_gene: NA
abundance: NA
CDR3nt: TGCGCCAGCAGCCCTGATGGGGGGGCCGGGTCCTACGAGCAGTACTTC
CDR3aa: CASSPDGGAGSYEQYF

j_gene: TRBJ2-3
v_gene: TRBV5-1
d_gene: NA
abundance: NA
CDR3nt: TGCGCCAGCAGCGGACAGAGAACCACAGATACGCAGTATTTT
CDR3aa: CASSGQRTTDTQYF

j_gene: TRBJ2-2
v_gene: TRBV29-1
d_gene: NA
abundance: NA
CDR3nt: TGCAGCGGCCAAATGGGGGGGGAGCTGTTTTTT
CDR3aa: CSGQMGGELFF

j_gene: TRBJ2-1
v_gene: TRBV10-2
d_gene: NA
abundance: NA
CDR3nt: TGCGCCAGCACCGAGGGGGGGTGGTCGCGGAATGAGCAGTTCTTC
CDR3aa: CASTEGGWSRNEQFF

j_gene: TRBJ1-1
v_gene: TRBV6-6
d_gene: NA
abundance: NA
CDR3nt: TGTGCCAGCAGTTACTCGAGGGCGGGGAACACTGAAGCTTTCTTT
CDR3aa: CASSYSRAGNTEAFF

j_gene: TRBJ2-2
v_gene: TRBV7-8
d_gene: TRBD2
abundance: NA
CDR3nt: TGTGCCAGCAGCTTAGTCGTCGGTAGCGGGAGGTTTAACACCGGGGAGCTGTTTTTT
CDR3aa: CASSLVVGSGRFNTGELFF